The source of this T cell receptor (beta chain) is a study of blood T cell repertoires in COVID-19. Study information: The United States, Italy and Spain provided the acute and convalescent COVID-19 samples. T cells, B-cell-depleted T cells, or PBMCs provided the cDNA or gDNA that served as material.

Study processing details: Reference gene primer amplification in the assay estimated nucleated cell counts. TCRdb keeps only in-frame clones here, not all; method: immunoSEQ multiplex PCR. V and J calls plus clone size are reproduced from that table; the DNA served to infer D and trimming. The sample has about 260,000 clones; approximately 89% are singletons. Seattle participants joined during active infection and were tracked over time. Per germline, CDR1 SGHTA and CDR2 FQGNSA. The CDR3 is made up of 15 amino acids. V lost 4 bases, J lost 0 bases, and 11 bases lay in between. The sequence derives from a woman aged 70-85 years with COVID-19, enrolled during active disease. The chain is built from TRBV7-2 and TRBJ2-3; tentative D call: TRBD2 (6 bases). Sequencing was carried out using peripheral blood. The CDR3, as DNA: TGTGCCAGCAGCTCATCTAGCGAAAGCACAGATACGCAGTATTTT. Encoded protein: CASSSSSESTDTQYF.